These 20 T cell receptor beta chains share one sample of origin, sequenced in a study of T cells in tuberculosis. Time point reported: new active TB diagnosis, blood taken before or within 7 days of starting treatment. Generated by immunoSEQ multiplex PCR, the TCRdb table keeps only in-frame clones and is missing some. The sample records about 5,500 clones, less than 98% being singletons. The material sequenced was PBMCs, taken at tuberculosis diagnosis. The receptors originated from an adult with tuberculosis.

The rearrangement joins TRBV7-8 to TRBJ1-4; D gene uncertain. Germline CDR1 SGHVS, CDR2 FQNEAQ. The CDR3 spans 13 residues. V was cut by 5 bases and J by 5 bases, with 9 bases left in between. The CDR3 DNA sequence: TGTGCCAGCAGCCCCCCCCCAAATGAAAAACTGTTTTTT. Encoded protein: CASSPPPNEKLFF.

The count of this clone is one. The chain has TRBV2 and TRBJ1-2; D gene ambiguous. The germline V and J ends were trimmed by 4 bases and 4 bases, with 4 bases remaining between them. CDR3 length: 11 residues. From germline, CDR1 is SNHLY and CDR2 FYNNEI. The CDR3 reads CASSAVYGYTF. In DNA form, the CDR3 reads TGTGCCAGCAGTGCGGTCTATGGCTACACCTTC.

This clone was recorded once. J is TRBJ2-5 and V is TRBV5-5, with 8 bases aligning to TRBD1. Per the germline V gene, CDR1 is SGHKS and CDR2 is YYEKEE (reference sequence). The CDR3 sequence is 14 residues long. J gave up 5 bases and V 1 base, and 4 bases lay outside the gene matches. This CDR3 reads CASSLSGGRETQYF. The DNA for the CDR3 is TGTGCCAGCAGCTTGTCAGGGGGCAGGGAGACCCAGTACTTC.

The rearrangement uses TRBV5-1 and TRBJ1-1; D is undetermined. In germline, CDR1 is SGHRS, CDR2 YFSETQ. V was clipped by 3 bases and J by 3 bases, with 9 bases between them. CDR3 length: 13 residues. CDR3 in amino acids: CASSSTGDTEAFF. The CDR3 coding sequence is TGCGCCAGCAGCTCCACCGGGGACACTGAAGCTTTCTTT. Combining the CDR3 with reference TRBV5-1 and TRBJ1-1 gives the whole variable domain KAGVTQTPRYLIKTRGQQVTLSCSPISGHRSVSWYQQTPGQGLQFLFEYFSETQRNKGNFPGRFSGRQFSNSRSEMNVSTLELGDSALYLCASSSTGDTEAFFGQGTRLTVV.

V gene TRBV18 combines with J gene TRBJ2-5; D is unresolved. With 0 bases removed from V and 5 bases from J, the gap between germline ends came to 7 bases. The CDR3 totals 13 residues. Germline V gene sequence: CDR1 KGHSH, CDR2 LQKENI. The CDR3 nucleotides read TGTGCCAGCTCACCACCGATCGGGGAGACCCAGTACTTC. Encoded protein: CASSPPIGETQYF.

This clone has just one count. J is TRBJ2-2 and V is TRBV9; 7 bases agree with TRBD2. V was clipped by 0 bases and J by 1 base; unmatched bases: 3. Per the germline V gene, CDR1 is SGDLS and CDR2 is YYNGEE. The CDR3 is 16 amino acids. CDR3 amino acids: CASSVGLAENTGELFF. DNA for the CDR3: TGTGCCAGCAGCGTAGGGCTAGCGGAGAACACCGGGGAGCTGTTTTTT.

The chain links TRBV5-1 to TRBJ1-5; TRBD1 agrees at 7 bases. CDR1 is SGHRS and CDR2 is YFSETQ in the germline V gene. J lost 0 bases, V lost 5 bases, and 5 bases had no gene match. The CDR3 extends over 15 amino acids. In DNA, the CDR3 is TGCGCCAGCAGACCGGACAGGAATAGCAATCAGCCCCAGCATTTT. Its translation: CASRPDRNSNQPQHF.

The CDR3 coding sequence is TGTGCCATCAGTGGGGCGGGAATCGCCTACGAGCAGTACTTC. Encoded protein: CAISGAGIAYEQYF. V gene TRBV10-3 combines with J gene TRBJ2-7; possibly TRBD2 for D (6 bases). Germline V CDR1 and CDR2: ENHRY, SYGVKD. V lost 4 bases and J 2 bases, leaving 12 bases between the germline ends. The CDR3 covers 14 residues.

The V gene is TRBV2, the J gene TRBJ2-7; 8 nucleotides line up with TRBD1. The CDR3 loop spans 14 amino acids. The germline V gene encodes CDR1 SNHLY and CDR2 FYNNEI. J was trimmed by 5 bases and V by 6 bases; bases with no gene match: 9. The chain's CDR3 is CASSITGQGHEQYF. The CDR3 DNA reads as TGTGCCAGCAGCATTACCGGACAGGGCCACGAGCAGTACTTC.

The chain links TRBV29-1 to TRBJ2-4; no definite D call. This CDR3 contains 12 residues. Per germline, CDR1 SQVTM and CDR2 ANQGSEA. The V end lost 7 bases, the J end lost 6 bases, and 13 bases lay between the germline ends. The CDR3 here is CSAEVGLNIQYF. The CDR3 nucleotides are TGCAGCGCCGAGGTGGGTCTAAACATTCAGTACTTC.

CDR3: CASSLSVGRGPYNEQFF. As DNA, the CDR3 is TGTGCCAGCAGTTTATCCGTTGGGCGGGGGCCCTACAATGAGCAGTTCTTC. The rearrangement joins TRBV27 to TRBJ2-1, with D possibly being TRBD2 (7 bases). Looked up from germline, CDR1 is MNHEY and CDR2 is SMNVEV (reference sequence). The CDR3 is 17 residues long. Trimming removed 0 bases from V and 2 bases from J, with 14 bases in between.

The V call is TRBV27, the J call TRBJ1-2, with 7 bases that match TRBD1. J lost 8 bases, V lost 2 bases, and 14 bases had no gene match. CDR1 and CDR2 from the germline V gene are MNHEY and SMNVEV (reference sequence). The CDR3 has 16 residues. Here the CDR3 DNA reads TGTGCCAGCAGTTTAGTAAACCCAGCGGCAGGGGGGGGCTACACCTTC. Translating it yields CASSLVNPAAGGGYTF.

The rearrangement links TRBV10-2 to TRBJ2-2; D is unclear. Trimming took 11 bases from V and 0 from J, leaving 10 bases between them. The CDR3 loop spans 13 amino acids. From germline, CDR1 is WSHSY and CDR2 SAAADI. The CDR3 reads CASRVSNTGELFF. CDR3 coding DNA: TGCGCCTCTCGTGTCTCGAACACCGGGGAGCTGTTTTTT.

The chain uses TRBV6-5 and TRBJ2-7; 9 bases agree with TRBD1. V dropped 5 bases and J dropped 7; count of bases not matched to a gene: 9. This CDR3 has 14 amino acids. The V gene's germline CDR1 is MNHEY and CDR2 SVGAGI. The CDR3 is CASSKRDRAGEQYF. For the CDR3, the DNA is TGTGCCAGCAGTAAAAGGGACAGGGCGGGAGAGCAGTACTTC.

With respect to this clone: The CDR3 does not close with the conserved phenylalanine or tryptophan, likely indicating a read error. It is unclear where the CDR3 begins or ends on the DNA, so no DNA is shown, and the CDR3 is as TCRdb lists it. This chain links TRBV12-5 with TRBJ1-1; TRBD1, as called in the table, went unchecked against the DNA. The length of the CDR3 is 10 amino acids, counting both ends. In germline, CDR1 is LGHNT, CDR2 FRNRAP. CDR3 residues: CASGSGPGDD.

This chain uses TRBV30 with TRBJ2-7, with D possibly TRBD1 on 5 matching bases. There are 12 residues in the CDR3. The V gene's germline CDR1 is GTSNPN and CDR2 SVGIG (reference sequence). Trimming pared 2 bases from V and 1 base from J, leaving 6 bases between. DNA for the CDR3: TGTGCCTGGAGTAGGACATCCTACGAGCAGTACTTC. It encodes CAWSRTSYEQYF.

The genes are TRBV19 and TRBJ2-1; D gene uncertain. This CDR3 is 14 amino acids long. Looked up from germline, CDR1 is LNHDA and CDR2 is SQIVND (reference sequence). Deletions cut 6 bases from V and 2 bases from J, with 11 bases between. DNA for the CDR3: TGTGCCAGTAGCGGTACAGCTCCCTACAATGAGCAGTTCTTC. Translated, it gives CASSGTAPYNEQFF. The entire variable domain, with the rest obtained from reference TRBV19 and TRBJ2-1, is as follows: DGGITQSPKYLFRKEGQNVTLSCEQNLNHDAMYWYRQDPGQGLRLIYYSQIVNDFQKGDIAEGYSVSREKKESFPLTVTSAQKNPTAFYLCASSGTAPYNEQFFGPGTRLTVL.

The rearrangement joins TRBV11-2 to TRBJ2-2; D gene unclear. V lost 1 base to trimming and J lost 7 bases, with 10 bases between them. This CDR3 comprises 14 residues. CDR1 is SGHAT, CDR2 FQNNGV, per germline. Here the CDR3 reads CASSLVARHGELFF. The CDR3, as DNA: TGTGCCAGCAGCTTAGTGGCCAGGCACGGGGAGCTGTTTTTT.

The genes are TRBV6-1 and TRBJ1-2; D unresolved. CDR3 length: 14 amino acids. V was trimmed by 2 bases and J by 2 bases, leaving 9 bases between them. Germline V lookup: CDR1 MNHNS, CDR2 SASEGT. CDR3 bases: TGTGCCAGCAGTGAATCAAACGGGAACTATGGCTACACCTTC. Its translation: CASSESNGNYGYTF.

The genes are TRBV6-5 and TRBJ2-3; a weak D match, TRBD2 (6 bases). V lost 5 bases to trimming and J lost 2 bases, with 14 bases between them. The germline V gene encodes CDR1 MNHEY and CDR2 SVGAGI. The CDR3 is 15 residues long. The CDR3: CASSPLAGSTDTQYF. The CDR3 DNA is TGTGCCAGCAGTCCCCTGGCGGGGTCCACAGATACGCAGTATTTT.